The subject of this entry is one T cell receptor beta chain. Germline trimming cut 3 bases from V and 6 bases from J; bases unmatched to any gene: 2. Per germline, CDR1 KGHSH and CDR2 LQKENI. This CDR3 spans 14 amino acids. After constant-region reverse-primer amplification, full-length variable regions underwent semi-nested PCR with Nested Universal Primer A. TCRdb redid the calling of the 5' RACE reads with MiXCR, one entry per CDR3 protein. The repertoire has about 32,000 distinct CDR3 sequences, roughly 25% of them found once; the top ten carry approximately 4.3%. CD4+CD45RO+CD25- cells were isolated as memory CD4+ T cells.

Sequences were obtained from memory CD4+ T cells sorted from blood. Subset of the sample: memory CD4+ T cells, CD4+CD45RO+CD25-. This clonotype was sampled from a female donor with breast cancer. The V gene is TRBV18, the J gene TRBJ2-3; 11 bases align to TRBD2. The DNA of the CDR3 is TGTGCCAGCTCACCTAGCGGGGGGGCCGATACGCAGTATTTT. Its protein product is CASSPSGGADTQYF.